This entry concerns a single T cell receptor beta chain. Clones were read by immunoSEQ multiplex PCR, and TCRdb kept only the in-frame ones, dropping some. This sample has under 250,000 clones, with around nine tenths found just once. Germline-derived CDR1 and CDR2 are MNHNS and SASEGT. The CDR3 spans 19 residues. V was pared by 1 base and J by 3 bases, with 15 bases of the junction left unmatched. This record comes from a study of cytomegalovirus exposure and HLA in healthy donors. Material for sequencing was PBMCs. The chain couples TRBV6-1 to TRBJ2-3, with TRBD2 identical over 8 bases. The sequence was collected from a woman aged 18-30 years in good health and CMV-seronegative. CDR3 sequence (DNA): TGTGCCAGCAGTGAAGGGTGGTTTTCGAGCGGGAGAATTACAGATACGCAGTATTTT. Protein: CASSEGWFSSGRITDTQYF.